This TCR beta chain was sequenced in a study of T cells in Graves' hyperthyroidism and ophthalmopathy. Stable Graves' hyperthyroidism meant no ophthalmopathy progression within 18 months. Study-wide points: Before onset, ophthalmopathy was predicted by the model a median around 6.5 months earlier.

Amplification yielded TCR beta CDR3 regions, with RNA transcripts as the source. The HTBI primer set drove a first-round RT-PCR of the TCR CDR3. TCRdb passed the multiplex PCR reads through MiXCR, listing each CDR3 protein once. The table has some 50,000 distinct CDR3 sequences, approximately 50% seen once. This clonotype was seen ten or more times. Its matching antigen is unknown. V was pared by 4 bases and J by 4 bases, with 10 bases between. The CDR3 extends over 13 amino acids. Germline V CDR1 and CDR2: SGHDN, FVKESK. Sequenced sample: peripheral blood or thyroid tissue (not recorded which). The genes are TRBV14 and TRBJ1-1, with D unclear. The origin of this receptor is a man aged 18 to 29 with Graves' hyperthyroidism. The CDR3 DNA sequence: TGTGCCAGCAGCCCCGGTCCGGGCACTGAAGCTTTCTTT. Protein: CASSPGPGTEAFF.